A selection of T cell receptor beta chains follows, all from one sample in a study of control samples from healthy donors and cancer patients. Only in-frame clones appear in the TCRdb table, and some are missing; sequencing was by immunoSEQ multiplex PCR. The sample comprises over 150,000 clones, roughly 94% of which are singletons, and about 5.6% rests with the top ten. Sequenced: blood. These receptors all come from a man aged 40-55 years in good health. Both conserved end residues are part of each CDR3. A D gene is named only where the DNA matches it firmly. A clone size is listed for some rows: how often the clone was seen (once, few, many), or a class if it is expanded.

D gene	clone size	J gene	V gene	CDR3 protein	CDR3 DNA
NA	NA	TRBJ1-5	TRBV27	CASSFGAGNQPQHF	TGTGCCAGCAGTTTCGGGGCAGGCAATCAGCCCCAGCATTTT
NA	NA	TRBJ1-4	TRBV7-9	CASSLAPRGENEKLFF	TGTGCCAGCAGCTTAGCGCCTCGGGGTGAGAATGAAAAACTGTTTTTT
NA	once	TRBJ2-1	TRBV29-1	CSVGGYEGLNNEQFF	TGCAGCGTTGGGGGGTATGAGGGGTTGAACAATGAGCAGTTCTTC
NA	NA	TRBJ1-2	TRBV19	CASSIDSGPYYGYTF	TGTGCCAGTAGTATAGATTCCGGGCCTTACTATGGCTACACCTTC
NA	NA	TRBJ1-1	TRBV18	CASSQGRLTEAFF	TGTGCCAGCTCACAGGGACGATTAACTGAAGCTTTCTTT
NA	NA	TRBJ2-7	TRBV7-9	CASSYPGRADEQYF	TGTGCCAGCAGTTATCCGGGACGGGCGGACGAGCAGTACTTC
NA	NA	TRBJ2-1	TRBV6-6	CASSFSDEQFF	TGTGCCAGCAGTTTCAGCGATGAGCAGTTCTTC
NA	NA	TRBJ1-4	TRBV7-2	CASSLGNEKLFF	TGTGCCAGCAGCTTAGGGAATGAAAAACTGTTTTTT
NA	NA	TRBJ2-1	TRBV4-1	CASSQGWGGIDEQFF	TGCGCCAGCAGCCAAGGGTGGGGGGGCATCGATGAGCAGTTCTTC
TRBD1	NA	TRBJ1-4	TRBV19	CASSSGTGYEKLFF	TGTGCCAGTAGTAGTGGGACAGGGTATGAAAAACTGTTTTTT
TRBD1	NA	TRBJ1-1	TRBV5-1	CASSIQGPDTEAFF	TGCGCCAGCAGCATACAGGGGCCAGACACTGAAGCTTTCTTT
TRBD1	NA	TRBJ1-6	TRBV14	CASSRGTGGWNSPLHF	TGTGCCAGCAGCCGCGGGACAGGGGGCTGGAATTCACCCCTCCACTTT
NA	once	TRBJ1-1	TRBV7-8	CASSFQNTEAFF	TGTGCCAGCAGCTTCCAAAACACTGAAGCTTTCTTT
NA	NA	TRBJ1-1	TRBV6-5	CASIPGLGTEAFF	TGTGCCAGCATACCGGGGCTCGGCACTGAAGCTTTCTTT
NA	NA	TRBJ1-3	TRBV6-4	CASSGVSGNTIYF	TGTGCCAGCAGTGGAGTCTCTGGAAACACCATATATTTT
TRBD1	NA	TRBJ1-5	TRBV28	CASSRGQGKAQPQHF	TGTGCCAGCAGTCGAGGACAGGGTAAAGCGCAGCCCCAGCATTTT
TRBD1	NA	TRBJ1-2	TRBV6-2/TRBV6-3	CASSYPLPGQGVSGYTF	TGTGCCAGCAGTTACCCGCTCCCGGGACAGGGTGTCAGTGGCTACACCTTC
NA	NA	TRBJ1-1	TRBV11-2	CASSLLTGGTEAFF	TGTGCCAGCAGCTTATTGACGGGGGGCACTGAAGCTTTCTTT
NA	NA	TRBJ1-5	TRBV6-1	CASSDFIHQPQHF	TGTGCCAGCAGTGATTTCATTCACCAGCCCCAGCATTTT
NA	once	TRBJ1-1	TRBV20-1	CSASGAGVGTEAFF	TGCAGTGCTAGTGGTGCCGGGGTTGGGACTGAAGCTTTCTTT
TRBD1	NA	TRBJ1-3	TRBV5-1	CASSYGTGDGNTIYF	TGCGCCAGCAGCTACGGGACAGGGGACGGAAACACCATATATTTT
NA	once	TRBJ1-4	TRBV6-5	CASSRTDATNEKLFF	TGTGCCAGCAGTCGGACTGATGCAACTAATGAAAAACTGTTTTTT
NA	NA	TRBJ2-7	TRBV28	CASSSSSYEQYF	TGTGCCAGCAGTTCTAGCTCCTACGAGCAGTACTTC
TRBD1	NA	TRBJ1-2	TRBV10-3	CAIRQDRGYGYTF	TGTGCCATCCGCCAAGACAGGGGGTATGGCTACACCTTC
NA	NA	TRBJ1-6	TRBV27	CASSFGLGYNSPLHF	TGTGCCAGCAGTTTCGGGTTGGGCTATAATTCACCCCTCCACTTT
TRBD1	NA	TRBJ1-4	TRBV28	CASSPPGGEKLFF	TGTGCCAGCAGTCCTCCAGGGGGTGAAAAACTGTTTTTT
NA	once	TRBJ2-7	TRBV7-9	CASSLGTDRSYEQYF	TGTGCCAGCAGCTTGGGGACGGACCGCTCCTACGAGCAGTACTTC
NA	NA	TRBJ1-1	TRBV19	CASSIFMGPNTEAFF	TGTGCCAGTAGTATTTTCATGGGCCCGAACACTGAAGCTTTCTTT
NA	NA	TRBJ1-5	TRBV27	CASSLSTNQPQHF	TGTGCCAGCAGTTTGTCCACCAATCAGCCCCAGCATTTT
TRBD1	NA	TRBJ2-3	TRBV4-1	CASSQGFTGTATQYF	TGCGCCAGCAGCCAAGGATTTACCGGGACAGCAACGCAGTATTTT
NA	few	TRBJ1-6	TRBV7-8	CASSLPLEGEPLHF	TGTGCCAGCAGCTTGCCCCTCGAAGGAGAACCCCTCCACTTT
NA	NA	TRBJ1-4	TRBV9	CASSPGTVEKLFF	TGTGCCAGCAGCCCCGGGACCGTTGAAAAACTGTTTTTT
NA	NA	TRBJ1-4	TRBV11-2	CASSLDNRAEKLFF	TGTGCCAGCAGCCTCGATAACAGAGCTGAAAAACTGTTTTTT
NA	NA	TRBJ2-1	TRBV5-1	CASSLEGGTIYNEQFF	TGCGCCAGCAGCTTGGAGGGGGGGACCATCTACAATGAGCAGTTCTTC
NA	NA	TRBJ1-4	TRBV6-5	CASSYSQGSWEKLFF	TGTGCCAGCAGTTACTCCCAGGGCAGTTGGGAAAAACTGTTTTTT
NA	NA	TRBJ1-2	TRBV9	CASSAGWGIQSRGNGYTF	TGTGCCAGCAGCGCGGGGTGGGGGATCCAGAGTAGAGGGAATGGCTACACCTTC
NA	NA	TRBJ2-5	TRBV7-3	CASSLDGKETQYF	TGTGCCAGCAGCTTGGACGGTAAAGAGACCCAGTACTTC
NA	NA	TRBJ2-7	TRBV27	CASSPDDRTYEQYF	TGTGCCAGCAGCCCAGACGACAGAACCTACGAGCAGTACTTC
NA	NA	TRBJ2-3	TRBV7-9	CASSPRLAETDTQYF	TGTGCCAGCAGCCCCCGATTAGCGGAAACAGATACGCAGTATTTT
NA	NA	TRBJ2-5	TRBV28	CASTLGGKETQYF	TGTGCCAGCACCTTGGGGGGTAAAGAGACCCAGTACTTC
TRBD1	NA	TRBJ1-2	TRBV6-2/TRBV6-3	CASSSSTGVDGYTF	TGTGCCAGCAGTTCCTCAACAGGGGTCGATGGCTACACCTTC
NA	NA	TRBJ1-5	TRBV4-1	CASSQDWQTQPQHF	TGCGCCAGCAGCCAAGATTGGCAAACTCAGCCCCAGCATTTT
NA	NA	TRBJ2-5	TRBV5-1	CASSFHEETQYF	TGCGCCAGCAGCTTCCACGAGGAGACCCAGTACTTC
TRBD2	NA	TRBJ2-3	TRBV7-2	CASRKRGNTDTQYF	TGTGCCAGCCGAAAGCGGGGAAACACAGATACGCAGTATTTT
NA	NA	TRBJ2-3	TRBV5-8	CASSFRSGRTDTQYF	TGTGCCAGCAGCTTTAGGTCAGGACGCACAGATACGCAGTATTTT
NA	NA	TRBJ1-6	TRBV2	CASTGTAVASPLHF	TGTGCCAGTACAGGGACGGCTGTTGCTTCACCCCTCCACTTT
TRBD2	NA	TRBJ2-7	TRBV13	CASTHDGLAGGHEQYF	TGTGCCAGCACCCACGATGGACTAGCGGGGGGGCACGAGCAGTACTTC